The 8 T cell receptor beta chains reported below all come from one sample, sequenced in a study of T cells after yellow fever vaccination. One entry per CDR3 protein, called by TCRdb with MiXCR from the 5' RACE reads. The profile covers roughly 160,000 distinct CDR3 sequences, with around 8.5% appearing a single time and 35% to 40% taken by the ten largest. Sequenced here: CD8+ T cells sorted from PBMCs, sampled 45 days after the yellow fever booster vaccination. Every receptor here comes from a man aged 18 to 30 who received the YFV17D yellow fever vaccine.

The J gene is TRBJ2-5, the V gene TRBV7-6; D may be TRBD2 (7 bases). This CDR3 is 15 amino acids long. Per the germline V gene, CDR1 is SGHVS and CDR2 is FNYEAQ. V lost 8 bases, J lost 4 bases, and 20 bases lay in between. The CDR3 bases are TGTGCCAGCGGTGGGGGGGGCGAAGGGACAGAGACCCAGTACTTC. It yields the protein CASGGGGEGTETQYF.

V gene TRBV9 combines with J gene TRBJ1-6; D is unresolved. This CDR3 region has 13 residues. Trimming removed 2 bases at V and 7 bases at J, with 7 bases between. Germline-derived CDR1 and CDR2 are SGDLS and YYNGEE. In DNA, the CDR3 is TGTGCCAGCAGCGTGGAAGGGAATTCACCCCTCCACTTT. Its protein is CASSVEGNSPLHF.

CDR3 nucleotide sequence: TGCGCCAGCAGCCAAGTGGCCGGGGTGGATGAGCAGTTCTTC. Its translation is CASSQVAGVDEQFF. The rearrangement links TRBV4-1 to TRBJ2-1; tentatively, D is TRBD2 (5 bases). Germline CDR1 reads MGHRA; CDR2 reads YSYEKL. CDR3 size: 14 residues. Trimming stripped 1 base from V and 8 bases from J, with 12 bases between.

This clonotype has a handful of counts. The rearrangement links TRBV11-2 to TRBJ1-1; D is uncertain. The V end lost 3 bases, the J end lost 5 bases, and 10 bases lay between the germline ends. From germline, CDR1 is SGHAT and CDR2 FQNNGV. The CDR3 spans 13 residues. In DNA, the CDR3 is TGTGCCAGCAGCTTCGAAGTAGAGACTGAAGCTTTCTTT. This encodes CASSFEVETEAFF. The full variable domain, in which reference TRBV11-2 and TRBJ1-1 provide the parts outside the CDR3, is EAGVAQSPRYKIIEKRQSVAFWCNPISGHATLYWYQQILGQGPKLLIQFQNNGVVDDSQLPKDRFSAERLKGVDSTLKIQPAKLEDSAVYLCASSFEVETEAFFGQGTRLTVV.

This clonotype was observed a few times. The chain carries TRBV27 and TRBJ1-1, with a possible D match to TRBD1 (5 bases). V was shortened by 0 bases and J by 8 bases, with 16 bases between the two germline ends. Germline V gene lookup returns CDR1 MNHEY and CDR2 SMNVEV (reference sequence). This CDR3 region has 15 residues. The CDR3 DNA is TGTGCCAGCAGTTTATCCTCGGCAGAGGGGAGGGAAGCTTTCTTT. It yields the protein CASSLSSAEGREAFF.

The chain couples TRBV11-2 to TRBJ2-4; D may be TRBD2 (6 bases). CDR1 and CDR2 (germline): SGHAT, FQNNGV. This CDR3 contains 15 residues. V gave up 1 base and J gave up 1 base, with 8 bases separating them. CDR3 amino acids: CASSLGGVAKNIQYF. The CDR3 coding sequence is TGTGCCAGCAGCTTAGGGGGGGTTGCCAAAAACATTCAGTACTTC.

This clonotype was observed many times. This chain joins TRBV27 and TRBJ1-2, with D possibly matching TRBD1 (5 bases). Deletions cut 2 bases from V and 6 bases from J, with 19 bases between. The CDR3 contains 16 residues. Germline CDR1 and CDR2: MNHEY and SMNVEV (reference sequence). This CDR3 reads CASSLTPRKGLDGYTF. In DNA, the CDR3 is TGTGCCAGCAGTTTAACCCCGAGGAAGGGACTAGATGGCTACACCTTC.

This clonotype was seen more than once but under ten times. The gene calls are TRBV7-9 and TRBJ1-1, with TRBD1 identical over 10 bases. V lost 8 bases and J lost 3; bases outside the gene matches: 6. The length of the CDR3 is 14 residues. In germline, CDR1 is SEHNR, CDR2 FQNEAQ (reference sequence). The CDR3 DNA is TGTGCCAGCCTTAGACAGGGGGCCGACACTGAAGCTTTCTTT. It specifies CASLRQGADTEAFF.